This T cell receptor (beta chain) is from a study of blood T cell repertoires in COVID-19. About the study: From the United States, Italy and Spain came samples of acute and convalescent COVID-19. In each case, the material was cDNA or gDNA derived from T cells, B-cell-depleted T cells, or PBMCs.

The CDR3 is made up of 15 amino acids. V shed 0 bases and J 2 bases; nucleotides not matched to a gene: 5. Germline CDR1 is GTSNPN and CDR2 is SVGIG (reference sequence). In the study's own analysis: Using reference gene primer amplification, nucleated cell counts were estimated. Profiled with immunoSEQ multiplex PCR; TCRdb holds only in-frame clones, not every one. V and J calls plus clone size are reproduced from that table; the DNA served to infer D and trimming. The profile shows 70,000 to 90,000 clones, around 78% of them singletons. The specimen sequenced was peripheral blood. This TCR was sampled from a woman older than 75 with acute or convalescent COVID-19. V is TRBV30 and J is TRBJ2-7, with 9 bases matching TRBD1. The chain's CDR3 is CAWSVPRDRAYEQYF. CDR3 in DNA: TGTGCCTGGAGTGTACCCCGGGACAGGGCCTACGAGCAGTACTTC.